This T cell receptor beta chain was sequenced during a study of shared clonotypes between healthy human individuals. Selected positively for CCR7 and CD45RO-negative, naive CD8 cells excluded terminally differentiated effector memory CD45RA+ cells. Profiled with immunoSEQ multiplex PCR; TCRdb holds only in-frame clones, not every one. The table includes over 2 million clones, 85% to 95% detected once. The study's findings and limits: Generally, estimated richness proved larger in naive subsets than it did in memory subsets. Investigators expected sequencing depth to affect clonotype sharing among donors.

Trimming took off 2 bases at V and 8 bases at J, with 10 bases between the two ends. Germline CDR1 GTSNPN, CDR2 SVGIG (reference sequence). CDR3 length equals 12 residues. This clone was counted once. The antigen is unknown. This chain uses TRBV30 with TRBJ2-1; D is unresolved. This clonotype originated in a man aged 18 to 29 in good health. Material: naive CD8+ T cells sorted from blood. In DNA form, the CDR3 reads TGTGCCTGGAGTTTGGGCTTTGATGAGCAGTTCTTC. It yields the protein CAWSLGFDEQFF.